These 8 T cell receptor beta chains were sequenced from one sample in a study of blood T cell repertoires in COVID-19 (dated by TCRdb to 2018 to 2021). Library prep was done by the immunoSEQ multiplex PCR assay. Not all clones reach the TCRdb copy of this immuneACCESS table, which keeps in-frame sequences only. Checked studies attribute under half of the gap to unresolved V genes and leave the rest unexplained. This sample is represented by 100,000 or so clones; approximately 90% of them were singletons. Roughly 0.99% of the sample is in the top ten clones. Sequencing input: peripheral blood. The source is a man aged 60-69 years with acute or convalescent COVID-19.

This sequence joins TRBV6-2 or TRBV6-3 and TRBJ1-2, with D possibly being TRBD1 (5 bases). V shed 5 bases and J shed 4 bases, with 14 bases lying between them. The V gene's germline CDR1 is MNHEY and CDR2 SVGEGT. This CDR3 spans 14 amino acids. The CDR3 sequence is CASSRSGASYGYTF. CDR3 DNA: TGTGCCAGCAGTAGATCTGGGGCGAGCTATGGCTACACCTTC.

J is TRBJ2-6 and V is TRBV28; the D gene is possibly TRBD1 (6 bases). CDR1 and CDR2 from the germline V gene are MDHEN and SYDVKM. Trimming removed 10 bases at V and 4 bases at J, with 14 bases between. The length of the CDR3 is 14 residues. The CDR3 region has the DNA TGTGCCACCTCGACAGGCCAAGGGGCCAACGTCCTGACTTTC. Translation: CATSTGQGANVLTF.

CDR3 protein: CASSPQATGVINSPLHF. The CDR3 nucleotides are TGTGCCAGTAGCCCGCAGGCCACGGGGGTAATAAATTCACCCCTCCACTTT. The chain uses TRBV19 and TRBJ1-6; D may be TRBD1 (5 bases). V lost 6 bases and J 7 bases, leaving 22 bases between the germline ends. Germline CDR1 and CDR2: LNHDA and SQIVND (reference sequence). CDR3 length equals 17 residues.

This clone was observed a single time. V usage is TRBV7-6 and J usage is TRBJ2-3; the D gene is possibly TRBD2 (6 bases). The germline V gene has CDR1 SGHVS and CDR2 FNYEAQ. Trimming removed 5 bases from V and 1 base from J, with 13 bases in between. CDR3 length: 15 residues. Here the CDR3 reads CASSPLAERTDTQYF. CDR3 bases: TGTGCCAGCAGCCCCTTAGCGGAGCGCACAGATACGCAGTATTTT.

CDR3 nucleotides: TGTGCCAGCAGAGACTTTGGATACGAGCAGTACTTC. Amino acids: CASRDFGYEQYF. The rearrangement joins TRBV6-5 to TRBJ2-7; D gene uncertain. Germline V CDR1 and CDR2: MNHEY, SVGAGI. Trimming removed 6 bases at V and 4 bases at J, with 10 bases between. The length of the CDR3 is 12 residues.

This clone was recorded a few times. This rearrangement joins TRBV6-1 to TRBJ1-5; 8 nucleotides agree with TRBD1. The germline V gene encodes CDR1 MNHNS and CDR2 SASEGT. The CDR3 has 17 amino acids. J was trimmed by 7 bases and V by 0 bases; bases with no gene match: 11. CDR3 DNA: TGTGCCAGCAGTGAAGCGGGGGGACAGGTGATTTGGCAGCCCCAGCATTTT. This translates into CASSEAGGQVIWQPQHF.

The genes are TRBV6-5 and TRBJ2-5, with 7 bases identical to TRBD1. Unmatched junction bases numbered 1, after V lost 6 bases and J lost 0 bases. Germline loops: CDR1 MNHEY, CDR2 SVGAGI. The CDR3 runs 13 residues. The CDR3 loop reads CASSGTDQETQYF. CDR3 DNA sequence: TGTGCCAGCAGCGGGACAGACCAAGAGACCCAGTACTTC.

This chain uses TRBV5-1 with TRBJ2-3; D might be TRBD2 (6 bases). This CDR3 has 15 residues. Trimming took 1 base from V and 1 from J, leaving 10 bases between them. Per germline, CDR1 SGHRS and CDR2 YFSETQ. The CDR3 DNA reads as TGCGCCAGCAGCTTGACTTCGGGAGGCACAGATACGCAGTATTTT. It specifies CASSLTSGGTDTQYF. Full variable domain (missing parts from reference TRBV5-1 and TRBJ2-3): KAGVTQTPRYLIKTRGQQVTLSCSPISGHRSVSWYQQTPGQGLQFLFEYFSETQRNKGNFPGRFSGRQFSNSRSEMNVSTLELGDSALYLCASSLTSGGTDTQYFGPGTRLTVL.